This T cell receptor (beta chain) came from a study of T cell responses to AZD1222 COVID-19 vaccine. The data were produced by immunoSEQ multiplex PCR, yet TCRdb's version contains in-frame clones alone and is incomplete. The sample carries about 120,000 clones, around 87% recorded once. The V gene's germline CDR1 is MNHEY and CDR2 SVGEGT. The CDR3 is 14 residues long. V lost 4 bases, J lost 1 base, and 10 bases lay in between. The sequenced sample was peripheral blood, obtained 28 days after the second AZD1222 dose. The receptor comes from an adult who received the AZD1222 COVID-19 vaccine. The chain has TRBV6-2 or TRBV6-3 and TRBJ1-1, with TRBD1 as a possible D gene (5 bases). Here the CDR3 DNA reads TGTGCCAGCAGTTCGGCAGGGAGGAACACTGAAGCTTTCTTT. Translating it yields CASSSAGRNTEAFF.